A selection of T cell receptor beta chains follows, all from one sample in a study of beta chain features in type 1 diabetes. Clones were read by immunoSEQ multiplex PCR, and TCRdb kept only the in-frame ones, dropping some. The sample contains nearly 250,000 clones, 11% to 15% of which appear only once. Input material: naive CD4+ T cells from blood. Every receptor here comes from a woman aged 40-49 years in good health. CDR3s include the opening cysteine and the closing phenylalanine or tryptophan. Each record gives: J gene, D gene, V gene, clone size, CDR3 protein, CDR3 DNA. D genes are given only for firm matches. Clone size is given for some rows only: seen once, a few or many times, or a class if the clone is expanded.

TRBJ1-1	TRBD1	TRBV6-1	few	CASSELQGLSYMNTEAFF	TGTGCCAGCAGTGAATTACAGGGGTTAAGTTACATGAACACTGAAGCTTTCTTT
TRBJ2-5	TRBD2	TRBV7-2	NA	CASSLGLAGSMMETQYF	TGTGCCAGCAGCTTAGGACTAGCGGGGAGCATGATGGAGACCCAGTACTTC
TRBJ1-6	TRBD1	TRBV5-4	few	CASSLGQGVHNSPLHF	TGTGCCAGCAGCCTGGGACAGGGGGTCCATAATTCACCCCTCCACTTT
TRBJ2-2	TRBD2	TRBV5-4	NA	CASSPPGGRNTGELFF	TGTGCCAGCAGCCCGCCGGGGGGACGGAACACCGGGGAGCTGTTTTTT
TRBJ1-2	TRBD1	TRBV5-1	few	CASSPLQGARGYTF	TGCGCCAGCAGCCCATTACAGGGGGCGCGGGGCTACACCTTC
TRBJ2-1	TRBD2	TRBV9	few	CASSVIGGGADNEQFF	TGTGCCAGCAGCGTAATCGGCGGGGGGGCAGACAATGAGCAGTTCTTC
TRBJ2-5	NA	TRBV7-2	NA	CASSTDPGQETQYF	TGTGCCAGCAGCACCGACCCGGGCCAAGAGACCCAGTACTTC
TRBJ1-5	NA	TRBV5-1	NA	CASSPGQSNQPQHF	TGCGCCAGCAGCCCCGGACAGAGCAATCAGCCCCAGCATTTT
TRBJ2-7	TRBD1	TRBV9	NA	CASSPDRGQNVDYEQYF	TGTGCCAGCAGCCCAGATCGGGGACAGAATGTGGACTACGAGCAGTACTTC
TRBJ1-3	NA	TRBV5-1	NA	CASSPAGRYGNTIYF	TGCGCCAGCAGCCCAGCGGGACGGTATGGAAACACCATATATTTT
TRBJ1-2	TRBD1	TRBV7-8	NA	CASSLAGTGPDGYTF	TGTGCCAGCAGCCTAGCAGGGACAGGACCCGATGGCTACACCTTC
TRBJ2-7	TRBD1	TRBV19	few	CASSPTGTGTSYEQYF	TGTGCCAGTTCACCGACCGGGACAGGGACTTCCTACGAGCAGTACTTC